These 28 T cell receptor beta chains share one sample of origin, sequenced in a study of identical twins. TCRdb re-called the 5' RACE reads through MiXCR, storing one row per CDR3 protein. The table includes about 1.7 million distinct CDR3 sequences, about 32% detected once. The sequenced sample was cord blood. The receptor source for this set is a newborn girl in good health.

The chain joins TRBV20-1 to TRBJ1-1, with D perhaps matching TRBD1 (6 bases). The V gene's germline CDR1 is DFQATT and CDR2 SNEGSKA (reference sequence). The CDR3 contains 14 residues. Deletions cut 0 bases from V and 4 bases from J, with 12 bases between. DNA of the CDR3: TGCAGTGCTAGAGATCGGGGGCGCGTCACTGAAGCTTTCTTT. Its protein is CSARDRGRVTEAFF.

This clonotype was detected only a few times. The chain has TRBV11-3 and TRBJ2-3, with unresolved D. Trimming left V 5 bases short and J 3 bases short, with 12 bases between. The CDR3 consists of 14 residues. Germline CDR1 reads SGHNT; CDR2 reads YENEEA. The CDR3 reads CASSINGWTDTQYF. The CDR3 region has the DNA TGTGCCAGCAGCATAAACGGGTGGACAGATACGCAGTATTTT.

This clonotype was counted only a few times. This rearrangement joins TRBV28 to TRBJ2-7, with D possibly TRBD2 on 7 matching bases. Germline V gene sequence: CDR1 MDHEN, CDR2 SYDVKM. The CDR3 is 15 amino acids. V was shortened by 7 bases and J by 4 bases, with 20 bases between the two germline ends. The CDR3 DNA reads TGTGCCAGCAACGGTGGATGGGGGGGGCTGTACGAGCAGTACTTC. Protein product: CASNGGWGGLYEQYF. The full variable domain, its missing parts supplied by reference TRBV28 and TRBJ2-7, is DVKVTQSSRYLVKRTGEKVFLECVQDMDHENMFWYRQDPGLGLRLIYFSYDVKMKEKGDIPEGYSVSREKKERFSLILESASTNQTSMYLCASNGGWGGLYEQYFGPGTRLTVT.

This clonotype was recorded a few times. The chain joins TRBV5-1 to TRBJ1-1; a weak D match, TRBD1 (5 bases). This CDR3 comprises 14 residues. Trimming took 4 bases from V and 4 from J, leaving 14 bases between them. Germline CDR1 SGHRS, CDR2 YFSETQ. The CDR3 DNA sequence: TGCGCCAGCAGCACCATTCAGGGAAGCACTGAAGCTTTCTTT. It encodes CASSTIQGSTEAFF.

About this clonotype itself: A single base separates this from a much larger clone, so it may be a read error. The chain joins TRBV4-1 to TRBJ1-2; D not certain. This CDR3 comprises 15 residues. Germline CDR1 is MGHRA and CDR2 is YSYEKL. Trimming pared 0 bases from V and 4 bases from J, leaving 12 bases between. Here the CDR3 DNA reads TGCGCCAGCAGCCAAGATATGACGCAGAGCTATGGCTACACCTTC. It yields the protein CASSQDMTQSYGYTF.

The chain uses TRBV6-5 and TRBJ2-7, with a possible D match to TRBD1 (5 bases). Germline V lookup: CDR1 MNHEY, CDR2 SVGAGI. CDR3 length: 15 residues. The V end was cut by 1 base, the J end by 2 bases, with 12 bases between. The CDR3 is CASSYLAGRAYEQYF. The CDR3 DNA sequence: TGTGCCAGCAGTTACTTGGCAGGGCGAGCCTACGAGCAGTACTTC.

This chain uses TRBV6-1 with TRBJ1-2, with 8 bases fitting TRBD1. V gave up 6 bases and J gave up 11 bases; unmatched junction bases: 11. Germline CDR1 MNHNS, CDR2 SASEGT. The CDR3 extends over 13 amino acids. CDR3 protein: CASRDRAIGGYTF. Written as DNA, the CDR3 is TGTGCCAGCAGGGACAGGGCCATCGGCGGATACACCTTC.

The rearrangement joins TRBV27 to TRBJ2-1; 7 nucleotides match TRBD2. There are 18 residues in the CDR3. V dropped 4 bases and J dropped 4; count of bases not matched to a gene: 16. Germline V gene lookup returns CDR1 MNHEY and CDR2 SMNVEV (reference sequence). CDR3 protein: CASSYSPIQRGLYNEQFF. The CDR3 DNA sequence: TGTGCCAGCAGTTACAGCCCGATACAGCGGGGCCTATACAATGAGCAGTTCTTC.

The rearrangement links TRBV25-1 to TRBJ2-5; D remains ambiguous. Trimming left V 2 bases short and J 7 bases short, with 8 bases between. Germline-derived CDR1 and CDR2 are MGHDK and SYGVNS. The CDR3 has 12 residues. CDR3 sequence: CASSEPPGTQYF. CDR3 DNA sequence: TGTGCCAGCAGTGAACCCCCGGGGACCCAGTACTTC.

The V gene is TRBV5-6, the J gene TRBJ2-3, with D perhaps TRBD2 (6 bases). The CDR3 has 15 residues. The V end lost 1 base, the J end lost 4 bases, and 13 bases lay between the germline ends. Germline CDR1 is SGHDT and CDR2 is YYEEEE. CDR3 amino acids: CASSLPRRASDTQYF. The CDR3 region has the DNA TGTGCCAGCAGCTTGCCGCGGAGGGCCTCAGATACGCAGTATTTT.

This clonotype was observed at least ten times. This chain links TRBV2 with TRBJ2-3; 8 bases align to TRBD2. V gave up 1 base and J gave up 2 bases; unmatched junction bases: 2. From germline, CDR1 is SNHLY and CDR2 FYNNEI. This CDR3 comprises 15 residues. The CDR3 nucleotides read TGTGCCAGCAGTGAAGGGCGGGAGGCCACAGATACGCAGTATTTT. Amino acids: CASSEGREATDTQYF.

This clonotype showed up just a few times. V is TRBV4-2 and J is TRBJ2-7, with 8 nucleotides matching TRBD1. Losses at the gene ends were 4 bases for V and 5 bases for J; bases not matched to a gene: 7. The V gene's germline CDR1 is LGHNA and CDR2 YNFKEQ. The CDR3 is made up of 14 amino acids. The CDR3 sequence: CASSRGQGRDEQYF. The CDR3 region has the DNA TGTGCCAGCAGCCGTGGACAGGGAAGGGACGAGCAGTACTTC.

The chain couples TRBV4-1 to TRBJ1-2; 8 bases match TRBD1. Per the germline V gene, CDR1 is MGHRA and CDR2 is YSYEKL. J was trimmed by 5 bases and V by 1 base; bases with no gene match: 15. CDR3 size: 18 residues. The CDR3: CASSQAFKMDREGYGYTF. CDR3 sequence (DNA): TGCGCCAGCAGCCAAGCGTTCAAGATGGACAGGGAAGGGTATGGCTACACCTTC.

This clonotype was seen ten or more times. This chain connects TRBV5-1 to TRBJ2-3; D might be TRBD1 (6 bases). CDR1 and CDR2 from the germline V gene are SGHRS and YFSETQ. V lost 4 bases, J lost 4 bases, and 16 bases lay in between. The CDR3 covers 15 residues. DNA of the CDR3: TGCGCCAGCAGCCAGGGGCCCGTAAGGGCAGATACGCAGTATTTT. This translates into CASSQGPVRADTQYF.

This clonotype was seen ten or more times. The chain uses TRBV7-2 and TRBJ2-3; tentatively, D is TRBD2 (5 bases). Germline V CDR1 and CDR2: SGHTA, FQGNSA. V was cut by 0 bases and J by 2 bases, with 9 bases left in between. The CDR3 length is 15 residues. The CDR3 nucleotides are TGTGCCAGCAGCTTAGCGGGAGTAGCCACAGATACGCAGTATTTT. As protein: CASSLAGVATDTQYF.

The CDR3 DNA is TGTGCCAGCAGCCAAGGTCTTTCTAGTGAGGGCTATGGCTACACCTTC. It specifies CASSQGLSSEGYGYTF. The J gene is TRBJ1-2, the V gene TRBV4-2; D ambiguous. Germline-derived CDR1 and CDR2 are LGHNA and YNFKEQ. The CDR3 sequence is 16 residues long. V was clipped by 1 base and J by 4 bases, with 16 bases between them.

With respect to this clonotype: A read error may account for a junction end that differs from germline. CDR3: CASSYTPGTGVNGCTF. CDR3 in DNA: TGTGCCAGCAGTTACACCCCGGGGACAGGGGTGAATGGCTGCACCTTC. The chain is built from TRBV28 and TRBJ1-2; 10 nucleotides align to TRBD1. This CDR3 spans 16 amino acids. CDR1 and CDR2 from the germline V gene are MDHEN and SYDVKM.

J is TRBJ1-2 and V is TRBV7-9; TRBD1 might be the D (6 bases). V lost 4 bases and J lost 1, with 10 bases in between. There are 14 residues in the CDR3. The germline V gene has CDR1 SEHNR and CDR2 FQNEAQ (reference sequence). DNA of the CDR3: TGTGCCAGCAGCTCAACCAGGGGTAACTATGGCTACACCTTC. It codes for CASSSTRGNYGYTF.

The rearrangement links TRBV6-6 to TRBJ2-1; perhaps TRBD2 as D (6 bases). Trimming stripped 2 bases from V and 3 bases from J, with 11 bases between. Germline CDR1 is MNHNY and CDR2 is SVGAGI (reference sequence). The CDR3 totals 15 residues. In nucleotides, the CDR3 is TGTGCCAGCAGTTACGGGGGGACCAGCTACAATGAGCAGTTCTTC. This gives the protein CASSYGGTSYNEQFF.

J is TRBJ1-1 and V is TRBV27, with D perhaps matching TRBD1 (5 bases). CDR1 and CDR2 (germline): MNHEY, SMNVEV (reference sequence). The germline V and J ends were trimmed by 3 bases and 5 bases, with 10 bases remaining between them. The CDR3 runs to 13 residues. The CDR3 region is CASSFGTPTEAFF. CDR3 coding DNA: TGTGCCAGCAGTTTCGGGACTCCTACTGAAGCTTTCTTT.

The DNA of the CDR3 is TGTGCCAGCAGCTTAATCGGGCAGGGGGCGGACGAGCAGTACTTC. Encoded protein: CASSLIGQGADEQYF. The chain employs TRBV7-9 and TRBJ2-5; 8 positions match TRBD1. The J call may be mistaken, given a closer DNA end match to TRBJ2-7. The CDR3 runs to 15 residues. Germline V gene data show CDR1 as SEHNR and CDR2 as FQNEAQ (reference sequence).

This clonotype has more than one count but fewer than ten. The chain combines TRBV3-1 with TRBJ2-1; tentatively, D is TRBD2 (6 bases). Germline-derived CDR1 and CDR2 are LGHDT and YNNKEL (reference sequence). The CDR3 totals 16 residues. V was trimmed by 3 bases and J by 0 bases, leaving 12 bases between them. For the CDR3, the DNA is TGTGCCAGCAGCCATTATGCCGGGAGCTCCTACAATGAGCAGTTCTTC. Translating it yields CASSHYAGSSYNEQFF.

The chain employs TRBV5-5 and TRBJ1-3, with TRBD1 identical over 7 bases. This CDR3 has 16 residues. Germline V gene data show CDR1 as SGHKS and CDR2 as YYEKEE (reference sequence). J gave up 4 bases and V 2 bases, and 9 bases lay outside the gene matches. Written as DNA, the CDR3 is TGTGCCAGCAGCTTACCTCCACAGGGGAGAGGAAACACCATATATTTT. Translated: CASSLPPQGRGNTIYF.

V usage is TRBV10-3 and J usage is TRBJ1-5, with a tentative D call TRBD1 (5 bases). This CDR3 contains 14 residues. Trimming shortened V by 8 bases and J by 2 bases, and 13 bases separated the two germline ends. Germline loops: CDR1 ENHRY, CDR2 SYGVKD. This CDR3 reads CAIGGESRNQPQHF. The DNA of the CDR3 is TGTGCCATCGGGGGGGAGTCTCGCAATCAGCCCCAGCATTTT.

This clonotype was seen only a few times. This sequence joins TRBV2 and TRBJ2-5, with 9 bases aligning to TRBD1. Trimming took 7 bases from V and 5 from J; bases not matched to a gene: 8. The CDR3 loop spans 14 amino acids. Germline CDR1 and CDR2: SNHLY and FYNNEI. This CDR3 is CASNFATGGETQYF. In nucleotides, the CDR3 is TGTGCCAGCAATTTCGCCACAGGGGGCGAGACCCAGTACTTC.

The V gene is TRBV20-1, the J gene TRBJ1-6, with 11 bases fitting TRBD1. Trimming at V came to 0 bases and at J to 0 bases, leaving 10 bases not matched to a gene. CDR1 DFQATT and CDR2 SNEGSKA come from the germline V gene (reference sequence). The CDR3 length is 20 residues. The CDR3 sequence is CSARDPGQGVPSSYNSPLHF. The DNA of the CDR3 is TGCAGTGCTAGAGATCCGGGACAGGGGGTACCGAGCTCCTATAATTCACCCCTCCACTTT.

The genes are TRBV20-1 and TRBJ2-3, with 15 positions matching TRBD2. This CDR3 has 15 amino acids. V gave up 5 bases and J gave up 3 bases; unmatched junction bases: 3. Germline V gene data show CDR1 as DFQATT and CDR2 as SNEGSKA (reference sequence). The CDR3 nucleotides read TGCAGTGCTGGGACTAGCGGGGGGTTTACAGATACGCAGTATTTT. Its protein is CSAGTSGGFTDTQYF.

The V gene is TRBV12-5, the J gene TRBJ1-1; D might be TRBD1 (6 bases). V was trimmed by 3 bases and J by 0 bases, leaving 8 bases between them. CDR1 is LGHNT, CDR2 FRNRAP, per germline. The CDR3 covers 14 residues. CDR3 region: CASGFGGLNTEAFF. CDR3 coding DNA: TGTGCTAGTGGTTTTGGGGGGCTGAACACTGAAGCTTTCTTT.